A single T cell receptor (beta chain) is shown here with its context. The data originate from a study of shared clonotypes between healthy human individuals. The protocol was immunoSEQ multiplex PCR, while the TCRdb copy is restricted to in-frame clones and leaves out a portion. The sample contains about 2.1 million clones, about 92% of which appear only once. Naive CD8 populations comprised CD45RO-negative cells positively selected for CCR7, excluding terminally differentiated effector memory CD45RA+ cells. V was pared by 4 bases and J by 4 bases, with 16 bases between. This CDR3 is 15 amino acids long. Germline V gene sequence: CDR1 MNHEY, CDR2 SVGAGI.

This chain connects TRBV6-5 to TRBJ2-5, with D possibly matching TRBD1 (5 bases). The sample was naive CD8+ T cells from PBMCs. The clonotype originates from a man younger than 35 in good health. Some clones in this sample may be carry-over from other donors' samples. CDR3 bases: TGTGCCAGCAGTTTTCTGATAGGGGTCCGAGAGACCCAGTACTTC. Its translation is CASSFLIGVRETQYF.